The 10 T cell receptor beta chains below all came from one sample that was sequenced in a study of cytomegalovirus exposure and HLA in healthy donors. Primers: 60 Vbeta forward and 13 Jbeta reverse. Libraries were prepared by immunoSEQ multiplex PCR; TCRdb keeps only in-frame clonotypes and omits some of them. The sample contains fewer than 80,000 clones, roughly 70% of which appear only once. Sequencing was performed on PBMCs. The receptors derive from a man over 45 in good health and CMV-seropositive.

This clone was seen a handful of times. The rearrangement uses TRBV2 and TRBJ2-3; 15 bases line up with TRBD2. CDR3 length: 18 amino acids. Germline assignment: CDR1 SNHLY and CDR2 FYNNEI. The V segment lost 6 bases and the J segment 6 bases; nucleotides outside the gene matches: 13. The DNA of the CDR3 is TGTGCCAGCAGGGAGGGGTTCTGGACTAGCGGGAGGGCGGATACGCAGTATTTT. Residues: CASREGFWTSGRADTQYF. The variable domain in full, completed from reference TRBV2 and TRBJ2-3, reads EPEVTQTPSHQVTQMGQEVILRCVPISNHLYFYWYRQILGQKVEFLVSFYNNEISEKSEIFDDQFSVERPDGSNFTLKIRSTKLEDSAMYFCASREGFWTSGRADTQYFGPGTRLTVL.

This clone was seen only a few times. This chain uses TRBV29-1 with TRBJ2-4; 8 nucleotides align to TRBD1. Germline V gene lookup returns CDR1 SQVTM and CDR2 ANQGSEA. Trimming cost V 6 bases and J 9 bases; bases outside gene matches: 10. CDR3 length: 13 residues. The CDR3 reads CSVRWTGIGIQYF. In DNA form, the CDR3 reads TGCAGCGTGCGATGGACAGGGATTGGCATTCAGTACTTC.

The CDR3 sequence is CASSSVRTLTDTQYF. CDR3 nucleotide sequence: TGTGCCAGCAGTTCGGTGAGAACGCTCACAGATACGCAGTATTTT. The chain has TRBV25-1 and TRBJ2-3; no clear D. The CDR3 has 15 amino acids. CDR1 is MGHDK and CDR2 is SYGVNS in the germline V gene. V lost 5 bases, J lost 2 bases, and 14 bases lay in between.

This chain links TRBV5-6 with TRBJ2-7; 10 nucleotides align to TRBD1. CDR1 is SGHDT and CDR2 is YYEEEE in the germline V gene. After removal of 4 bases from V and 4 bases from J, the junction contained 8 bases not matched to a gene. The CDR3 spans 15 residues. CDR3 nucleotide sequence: TGTGCCAGCAGCCGGATAGACAGGGGGCCATACGAGCAGTACTTC. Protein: CASSRIDRGPYEQYF.

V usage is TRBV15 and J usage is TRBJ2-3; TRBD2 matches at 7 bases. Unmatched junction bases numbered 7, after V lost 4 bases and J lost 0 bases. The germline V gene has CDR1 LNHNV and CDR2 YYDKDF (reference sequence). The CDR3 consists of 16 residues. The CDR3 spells CATSTRWGGSTDTQYF. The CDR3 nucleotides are TGTGCCACCAGCACCAGGTGGGGGGGGAGCACAGATACGCAGTATTTT.

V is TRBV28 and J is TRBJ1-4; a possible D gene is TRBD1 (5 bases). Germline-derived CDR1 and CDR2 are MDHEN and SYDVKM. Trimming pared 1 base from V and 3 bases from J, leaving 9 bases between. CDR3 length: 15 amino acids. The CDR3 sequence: CASSLLGRANEKLFF. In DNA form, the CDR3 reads TGTGCCAGCAGTTTATTGGGCAGGGCTAATGAAAAACTGTTTTTT.

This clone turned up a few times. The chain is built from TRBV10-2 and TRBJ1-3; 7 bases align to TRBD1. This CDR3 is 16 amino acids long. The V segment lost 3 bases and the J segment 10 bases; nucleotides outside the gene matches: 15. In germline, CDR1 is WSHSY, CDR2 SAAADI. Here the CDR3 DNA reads TGCGCCAGCAGTGAAACGTCAAACCGGGACAGTGGTACCATATATTTT. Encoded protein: CASSETSNRDSGTIYF.

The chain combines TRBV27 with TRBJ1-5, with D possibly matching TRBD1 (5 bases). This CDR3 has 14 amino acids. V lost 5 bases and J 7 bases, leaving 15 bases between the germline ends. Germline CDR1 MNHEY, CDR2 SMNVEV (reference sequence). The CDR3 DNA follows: TGTGCCAGCAGTGCCCAGGTGGGGCGGCAGCCCCAGCATTTT. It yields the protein CASSAQVGRQPQHF.

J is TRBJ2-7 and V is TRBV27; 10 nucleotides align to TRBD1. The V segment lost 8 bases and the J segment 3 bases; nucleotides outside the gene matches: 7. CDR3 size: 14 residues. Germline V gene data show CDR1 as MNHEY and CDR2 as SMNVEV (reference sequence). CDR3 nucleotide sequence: TGTGCCAGCTCCCGGACAGGGGGATACTACGAGCAGTACTTC. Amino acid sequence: CASSRTGGYYEQYF.

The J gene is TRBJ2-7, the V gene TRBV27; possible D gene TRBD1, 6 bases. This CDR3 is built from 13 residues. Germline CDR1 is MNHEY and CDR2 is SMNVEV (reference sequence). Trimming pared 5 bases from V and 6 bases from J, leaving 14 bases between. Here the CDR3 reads CASSVDRLGEQYF. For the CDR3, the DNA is TGTGCCAGCAGTGTCGACAGGTTGGGCGAGCAGTACTTC.